Listed below are T cell receptor beta chains from one sample, sequenced in a study of T cells in Graves' hyperthyroidism and ophthalmopathy. Each CDR3 protein is one row after TCRdb ran MiXCR on the multiplex PCR reads. The repertoire has some 350,000 distinct CDR3 sequences, 20% to 25% of them found once; the top ten carry over 70%. The sample consisted of blood. Receptors originate from a man aged 45-65 years with Graves' hyperthyroidism. CDR3s include the opening cysteine and the closing phenylalanine or tryptophan. Each record gives: CDR3 length, D gene, V gene, J gene, clone size, CDR3 protein, CDR3 DNA. D genes are given only for firm matches. The size field is filled for only some rows; it gives once, few, many or a size class.

len: 16; d_gene: -; v_gene: TRBV12-3/TRBV12-4; j_gene: TRBJ2-3; abundance: -; CDR3aa: CASSSTPGERTDTQFF; CDR3nt: TGTGCCAGCAGTTCCACCCCAGGGGAAAGGACAGATACGCAGTTTTTT
len: 18; d_gene: TRBD2; v_gene: TRBV7-3; j_gene: TRBJ2-1; abundance: -; CDR3aa: CASSLTFTSGRFYNEQFF; CDR3nt: TGTGCCAGCAGCTTAACGTTTACTAGCGGGAGATTCTACAATGAGCAGTTCTTC
len: 14; d_gene: TRBD1; v_gene: TRBV2; j_gene: TRBJ1-5; abundance: many; CDR3aa: CASRWGQSNQPQHF; CDR3nt: TGTGCCAGCAGGTGGGGACAGAGCAATCAGCCCCAGCATTTT
len: 14; d_gene: -; v_gene: TRBV7-9; j_gene: TRBJ1-1; abundance: -; CDR3aa: CASSLGGRFTEAFF; CDR3nt: TGTGCCAGCAGCTTAGGAGGACGGTTCACTGAAGCTTTCTTT
len: 14; d_gene: -; v_gene: TRBV18; j_gene: TRBJ1-4; abundance: few; CDR3aa: CASSPLQGDEKLFF; CDR3nt: TGTGCCAGCTCACCATTACAGGGAGACGAAAAACTGTTTTTT
len: 18; d_gene: -; v_gene: TRBV4-1; j_gene: TRBJ2-1; abundance: few; CDR3aa: CASSQDQSTNPFYNEQFF; CDR3nt: TGCGCCAGCAGCCAAGATCAGAGTACCAATCCCTTCTACAATGAGCAGTTCTTC
len: 17; d_gene: -; v_gene: TRBV6-2/TRBV6-3; j_gene: TRBJ2-7; abundance: -; CDR3aa: CASSGETVRGHWYEQYF; CDR3nt: TGTGCCAGCAGTGGGGAGACGGTGAGGGGTCACTGGTACGAGCAGTACTTC
len: 13; d_gene: TRBD2; v_gene: TRBV29-1; j_gene: TRBJ2-2; abundance: -; CDR3aa: CSGLAANTGELFF; CDR3nt: TGCAGCGGGCTAGCGGCGAACACCGGGGAGCTGTTTTTT
len: 14; d_gene: -; v_gene: TRBV19; j_gene: TRBJ1-2; abundance: once; CDR3aa: CASSIDSTNYGYTF; CDR3nt: TGTGCCAGTAGTATAGACTCTACTAACTATGGCTACACCTTC
len: 21; d_gene: -; v_gene: TRBV28; j_gene: TRBJ1-1; abundance: many; CDR3aa: CASFDVDGTETIGQMNTEAFF; CDR3nt: TGTGCATCATTCGACGTTGATGGAACCGAAACGATAGGACAGATGAACACTGAAGCTTTCTTT
len: 16; d_gene: -; v_gene: TRBV4-1; j_gene: TRBJ2-3; abundance: -; CDR3aa: CASSPRGERITDTQYF; CDR3nt: TGCGCCAGCAGCCCGCGAGGGGAGCGGATCACAGATACGCAGTATTTT
len: 13; d_gene: -; v_gene: TRBV6-2/TRBV6-3; j_gene: TRBJ2-7; abundance: -; CDR3aa: CASSYTSLYEQYF; CDR3nt: TGTGCCAGCAGTTACACTTCATTATACGAGCAGTACTTC
len: 13; d_gene: TRBD2; v_gene: TRBV20-1; j_gene: TRBJ2-5; abundance: many; CDR3aa: CSASPSGRETQYF; CDR3nt: TGCAGTGCTAGCCCCAGCGGGAGGGAGACCCAGTACTTC
len: 15; d_gene: TRBD2; v_gene: TRBV6-1; j_gene: TRBJ2-1; abundance: few; CDR3aa: CASSRTSGRGNEQFF; CDR3nt: TGTGCCAGCAGCCGGACTAGCGGGAGAGGCAATGAGCAGTTCTTC
len: 15; d_gene: -; v_gene: TRBV20-1; j_gene: TRBJ2-3; abundance: few; CDR3aa: CSAREDRLSTDTQYF; CDR3nt: TGCAGTGCTAGAGAAGACAGGCTTAGCACAGATACGCAGTATTTT
len: 15; d_gene: -; v_gene: TRBV2; j_gene: TRBJ1-1; abundance: few; CDR3aa: CASIEVRFSLTEAFF; CDR3nt: TGTGCCAGCATTGAGGTGAGGTTTTCTCTCACTGAAGCTTTCTTT
len: 13; d_gene: -; v_gene: TRBV14; j_gene: TRBJ1-1; abundance: few; CDR3aa: CASSPRSGTEAFF; CDR3nt: TGTGCCAGCAGCCCTCGATCAGGCACTGAAGCTTTCTTT
len: 11; d_gene: -; v_gene: TRBV2; j_gene: TRBJ1-1; abundance: many; CDR3aa: CASSDFSEAFF; CDR3nt: TGTGCCAGCAGTGATTTTTCTGAAGCTTTCTTT
len: 15; d_gene: TRBD2; v_gene: TRBV20-1; j_gene: TRBJ2-1; abundance: -; CDR3aa: CSARDTGRMDNEQFF; CDR3nt: TGCAGTGCTAGAGACACCGGGAGGATGGACAATGAGCAGTTCTTC
len: 12; d_gene: -; v_gene: TRBV29-1; j_gene: TRBJ1-1; abundance: many; CDR3aa: CSVGSGHSEAFF; CDR3nt: TGCAGCGTTGGCTCCGGACACTCCGAAGCTTTCTTT
len: 16; d_gene: -; v_gene: TRBV2; j_gene: TRBJ1-5; abundance: many; CDR3aa: CASSAAGTAINQPQHF; CDR3nt: TGTGCCAGCAGTGCCGCCGGGACGGCAATCAATCAGCCCCAGCATTTT
len: 16; d_gene: TRBD1; v_gene: TRBV5-6; j_gene: TRBJ1-6; abundance: few; CDR3aa: CASRPRQGSGNSPLHF; CDR3nt: TGTGCCAGCAGACCTCGACAGGGCAGCGGTAATTCACCCCTCCACTTT
len: 15; d_gene: -; v_gene: TRBV29-1; j_gene: TRBJ2-4; abundance: few; CDR3aa: CSVAPDRTLKNIQYF; CDR3nt: TGCAGCGTTGCACCAGACAGAACCCTAAAAAACATTCAGTACTTC
len: 12; d_gene: TRBD1; v_gene: TRBV29-1; j_gene: TRBJ2-7; abundance: -; CDR3aa: CSAGQATYEQYF; CDR3nt: TGCAGCGCCGGACAGGCTACCTACGAGCAGTACTTC
len: 16; d_gene: TRBD1; v_gene: TRBV20-1; j_gene: TRBJ2-3; abundance: many; CDR3aa: CSASARDREFTDTQYF; CDR3nt: TGCAGTGCTAGCGCAAGGGACAGGGAGTTTACAGATACGCAGTATTTT
len: 14; d_gene: -; v_gene: TRBV3-1; j_gene: TRBJ1-2; abundance: few; CDR3aa: CASSPPNGLRGYTF; CDR3nt: TGTGCCAGCAGCCCACCGAATGGGCTGCGAGGCTACACCTTC
len: 12; d_gene: TRBD1; v_gene: TRBV6-1; j_gene: TRBJ2-7; abundance: few; CDR3aa: CASGGDRYEQYF; CDR3nt: TGTGCCAGTGGCGGGGACAGGTACGAGCAGTACTTC
len: 12; d_gene: TRBD1; v_gene: TRBV6-1; j_gene: TRBJ1-2; abundance: many; CDR3aa: CASKRGRDGYTF; CDR3nt: TGTGCCAGCAAAAGGGGGCGTGATGGCTACACCTTC
len: 15; d_gene: TRBD2; v_gene: TRBV3-1; j_gene: TRBJ2-1; abundance: many; CDR3aa: CASSQSSGRYNEQFF; CDR3nt: TGTGCCAGCAGCCAATCTAGCGGCCGGTACAATGAGCAGTTCTTC
len: 12; d_gene: -; v_gene: TRBV30; j_gene: TRBJ1-2; abundance: -; CDR3aa: CAWSDGYYGYTF; CDR3nt: TGTGCCTGGAGTGACGGTTACTATGGCTACACCTTC
len: 14; d_gene: -; v_gene: TRBV10-3; j_gene: TRBJ1-1; abundance: -; CDR3aa: CAISEDGLSTEAFF; CDR3nt: TGTGCCATCAGTGAAGACGGTTTGAGCACTGAAGCTTTCTTT
len: 11; d_gene: -; v_gene: TRBV11-3; j_gene: TRBJ2-1; abundance: many; CDR3aa: CASSLGAVQFF; CDR3nt: TGTGCCAGCAGCTTGGGGGCGGTGCAGTTCTTC
len: 10; d_gene: -; v_gene: TRBV12-3/TRBV12-4; j_gene: TRBJ2-2; abundance: few; CDR3aa: CATGSGELFF; CDR3nt: TGTGCCACCGGGAGCGGGGAGCTGTTTTTT
len: 13; d_gene: -; v_gene: TRBV12-3/TRBV12-4; j_gene: TRBJ2-5; abundance: -; CDR3aa: CASSERQRETQYF; CDR3nt: TGTGCCAGCAGCGAAAGACAGAGGGAGACCCAGTACTTC
len: 15; d_gene: -; v_gene: TRBV7-2; j_gene: TRBJ2-2; abundance: -; CDR3aa: CASSTSRGSTGELFF; CDR3nt: TGTGCCAGCAGCACCAGCAGAGGGAGCACCGGGGAGCTGTTTTTT
len: 15; d_gene: TRBD1; v_gene: TRBV20-1; j_gene: TRBJ2-7; abundance: -; CDR3aa: CSAEPGIAGGYEQYF; CDR3nt: TGCAGTGCTGAGCCCGGCATCGCAGGGGGCTACGAGCAGTACTTC
len: 11; d_gene: -; v_gene: TRBV2; j_gene: TRBJ2-3; abundance: many; CDR3aa: CASSYQDTQYF; CDR3nt: TGTGCCAGCAGTTATCAAGATACGCAGTATTTT
len: 14; d_gene: -; v_gene: TRBV5-4; j_gene: TRBJ1-2; abundance: few; CDR3aa: CASSSKRQDYGYTF; CDR3nt: TGTGCCAGCAGCTCCAAGAGACAGGACTATGGCTACACCTTC
len: 15; d_gene: TRBD2; v_gene: TRBV12-3/TRBV12-4; j_gene: TRBJ2-7; abundance: many; CDR3aa: CASSLTGLVTYEQYF; CDR3nt: TGTGCCAGCAGTCTCACCGGACTAGTAACCTACGAGCAGTACTTC
len: 13; d_gene: TRBD1; v_gene: TRBV20-1; j_gene: TRBJ1-4; abundance: -; CDR3aa: CSATGTDNEKLFF; CDR3nt: TGCAGTGCTACCGGGACAGATAATGAAAAACTGTTTTTT
len: 13; d_gene: TRBD2; v_gene: TRBV5-4; j_gene: TRBJ2-3; abundance: few; CDR3aa: CASSLETSDTQYF; CDR3nt: TGTGCCAGCAGCTTGGAGACTAGCGATACGCAGTATTTT
len: 13; d_gene: -; v_gene: TRBV20-1; j_gene: TRBJ1-2; abundance: -; CDR3aa: CSAKVGSRYGYTF; CDR3nt: TGCAGTGCTAAGGTCGGCAGCCGTTATGGCTACACCTTC
len: 18; d_gene: TRBD2; v_gene: TRBV7-9; j_gene: TRBJ2-3; abundance: -; CDR3aa: CASSSRALAGEWTDTQYF; CDR3nt: TGTGCCAGCAGCTCGAGGGCCCTAGCGGGAGAATGGACAGATACGCAGTATTTT
len: 13; d_gene: -; v_gene: TRBV5-4; j_gene: TRBJ2-3; abundance: -; CDR3aa: CASIDRTTDTQYF; CDR3nt: TGTGCCAGCATAGACAGAACCACAGATACGCAGTATTTT
len: 14; d_gene: -; v_gene: TRBV9; j_gene: TRBJ1-1; abundance: -; CDR3aa: CASSVGPGGIEAFF; CDR3nt: TGTGCCAGCAGCGTAGGTCCGGGAGGGATTGAAGCTTTCTTT
len: 16; d_gene: TRBD2; v_gene: TRBV28; j_gene: TRBJ2-2; abundance: many; CDR3aa: CASRGTSGANTGELFF; CDR3nt: TGTGCCAGCAGGGGGACTAGCGGAGCGAACACCGGGGAGCTGTTTTTT
len: 13; d_gene: -; v_gene: TRBV27; j_gene: TRBJ2-3; abundance: -; CDR3aa: CASSFRPIDTQYF; CDR3nt: TGTGCCAGCAGTTTCCGGCCGATAGATACGCAGTATTTT